The clone carrying this T cell receptor (beta chain) was observed many times. No antigen is known for it. The sample comes from a study of T cells in Graves' hyperthyroidism and ophthalmopathy. Study-level findings and limits: The model anticipated ophthalmopathy a median about six months pre-onset. Researchers report that a 13 V-J model separated ophthalmopathy from stable hyperthyroidism.

Amplification of TCR beta CDR3 regions used RNA as the template. Carried out on the TCR CDR3, a first-round RT-PCR used the HTBI primer set. TCRdb redid the calling of the multiplex PCR reads with MiXCR, one entry per CDR3 protein. The sample gives around 200,000 distinct CDR3 sequences, 15% to 20% of which show up once; about 41% is in the top ten. This CDR3 is built from 13 residues. The germline V and J ends were trimmed by 0 bases and 3 bases, with 6 bases remaining between them. Germline V gene data show CDR1 as SNHLY and CDR2 as FYNNEI. The genes are TRBV2 and TRBJ2-7, with D uncertain. The source material was blood. This TCR was recovered from a man in his forties with Graves' hyperthyroidism. CDR3 nucleotide sequence: TGTGCCAGCAGTGAAGCTGATGGCTACGAGCAGTACTTC. Encoded protein: CASSEADGYEQYF. Full variable domain (rest looked up from reference TRBV2 and TRBJ2-7): EPEVTQTPSHQVTQMGQEVILRCVPISNHLYFYWYRQILGQKVEFLVSFYNNEISEKSEIFDDQFSVERPDGSNFTLKIRSTKLEDSAMYFCASSEADGYEQYFGPGTRLTVT.